A single sample gave rise to the 19 T cell receptor beta chains below, sequenced in a study of T cell repertoires and HLA-DP antigens. This table comes from immunoSEQ multiplex PCR, and its TCRdb copy is limited to in-frame clones, with some not included. The sample includes some 110,000 clones, 85% to 95% seen only once; the top ten take roughly 0.3%. Their target antigens are unknown. The sample comprised CD4+ T cells from PBMCs. The receptors originated from a woman between 18 and 29 years old in good health and CMV-seronegative.

The chain employs TRBV28 and TRBJ1-6; the match to TRBD1 covers 7 bases. The CDR3 runs to 15 residues. Trimming took 1 base from V and 10 from J; bases not matched to a gene: 7. CDR1 and CDR2 from the germline V gene are MDHEN and SYDVKM. The CDR3 sequence: CASSLFDRVISPLHF. The DNA of the CDR3 is TGTGCCAGCAGTTTATTCGACAGGGTAATATCACCCCTCCACTTT.

J is TRBJ2-3 and V is TRBV9; a weak D match, TRBD2 (6 bases). Germline assignment: CDR1 SGDLS and CDR2 YYNGEE. V shed 0 bases and J shed 1 base, with 15 bases lying between them. There are 17 residues in the CDR3. In DNA form, the CDR3 reads TGTGCCAGCAGCGTAGAGATCAGTAGCGGCGGCACAGATACGCAGTATTTT. Encoded protein: CASSVEISSGGTDTQYF.

The chain recombines TRBV10-1 with TRBJ2-1, with TRBD2 matching over 7 bases. The CDR3 totals 16 residues. Germline loops: CDR1 WNHNN, CDR2 SYGVQD (reference sequence). J gave up 4 bases and V 3 bases, and 9 bases lay outside the gene matches. The CDR3 DNA is TGCGCCAGCAGTGAAGTAAGCGGGACCCCGTACAATGAGCAGTTCTTC. This translates into CASSEVSGTPYNEQFF.

The genes are TRBV7-2 and TRBJ1-2, with D possibly TRBD1 on 5 matching bases. Germline V lookup: CDR1 SGHTA, CDR2 FQGNSA. V was pared by 2 bases and J by 4 bases, with 8 bases between. The CDR3 length is 13 residues. The CDR3 nucleotides are TGTGCCAGCAGCTTAATCGGGGGCTATGGCTACACCTTC. The encoded protein is CASSLIGGYGYTF.

The J gene is TRBJ1-5, the V gene TRBV28; TRBD1 is a possible D gene (6 bases). Germline values: CDR1 MDHEN, CDR2 SYDVKM. The CDR3 spans 15 residues. Trimming removed 5 bases from V and 5 bases from J, with 16 bases in between. The DNA for the CDR3 is TGTGCCAGCAGTCTGACAGGAGCCTTGGATCAGCCCCAGCATTTT. Amino acids: CASSLTGALDQPQHF.

The chain uses TRBV7-3 and TRBJ1-1; D unclear. This CDR3 is 16 amino acids long. The germline gives CDR1 SGHTA, CDR2 FQGTGA. V lost 3 bases and J 1 base, leaving 15 bases between the germline ends. The CDR3 is CASSLAPHRRNTEAFF. In nucleotides, the CDR3 is TGTGCCAGCAGCTTGGCCCCACACCGAAGGAACACTGAAGCTTTCTTT.

The V and J genes are TRBV10-3 and TRBJ2-1; 11 nucleotides match TRBD1. The CDR3 consists of 14 residues. Per the germline V gene, CDR1 is ENHRY and CDR2 is SYGVKD. The V and J ends lost 6 bases and 7 bases, in that order; junction bases with no gene match: 5. This CDR3 is CAIRDRGRWNEQFF. CDR3 DNA: TGTGCCATCAGGGACAGGGGGCGGTGGAATGAGCAGTTCTTC.

The chain has TRBV5-8 and TRBJ2-6; D gene unclear. Trimming removed 6 bases at V and 3 bases at J, with 25 bases between. The CDR3 is 19 residues long. In germline, CDR1 is SGHTS, CDR2 YDEGEE. Here the CDR3 reads CASTTWAQRWADGANVLTF. The CDR3 DNA is TGTGCCAGCACCACTTGGGCTCAGAGGTGGGCAGATGGGGCCAACGTCCTGACTTTC.

The V call is TRBV2, the J call TRBJ1-5; D is unclear. Looked up from germline, CDR1 is SNHLY and CDR2 is FYNNEI. CDR3 size: 13 residues. Deletions cut 4 bases from V and 4 bases from J, with 8 bases between. DNA for the CDR3: TGTGCCAGCAGTGTAAGGGATAATCAGCCCCAGCATTTT. Amino acid sequence: CASSVRDNQPQHF.

The chain recombines TRBV25-1 with TRBJ1-5, with 10 bases lining up with TRBD1. V shed 2 bases, J shed 6 bases, and the junction held 4 bases outside the gene matches. Per germline, CDR1 MGHDK and CDR2 SYGVNS. There are 15 residues in the CDR3. The CDR3: CASSEGTGDGQPQHF. The CDR3 coding sequence is TGTGCCAGCAGTGAAGGGACAGGGGACGGTCAGCCCCAGCATTTT.

The gene calls are TRBV10-3 and TRBJ2-4; the D gene could be TRBD1 or TRBD2 (7 bases each). The CDR3 consists of 18 residues. Germline loops: CDR1 ENHRY, CDR2 SYGVKD. The ends were cut back, 6 bases at V and 0 bases at J, with 21 bases in the middle. CDR3 amino acids: CAISDQGGARLAKNIQYF. In nucleotides, the CDR3 is TGTGCCATCAGCGATCAGGGGGGGGCCAGGCTAGCCAAAAACATTCAGTACTTC.

The chain recombines TRBV27 with TRBJ2-1; TRBD1 agrees at 9 bases. This CDR3 has 14 residues. V lost 7 bases to trimming and J lost 6 bases; unmatched junction nucleotides: 7. The germline gives CDR1 MNHEY, CDR2 SMNVEV (reference sequence). The CDR3 bases are TGTGCCAGCACTCAAGACAGGGGGTTCAATGAGCAGTTCTTC. This gives the protein CASTQDRGFNEQFF.

The gene calls are TRBV30 and TRBJ2-1; D is uncertain. The CDR3 contains 15 residues. With 1 base removed from V and 0 bases from J, the gap between germline ends came to 10 bases. Germline CDR1 and CDR2: GTSNPN and SVGIG (reference sequence). The CDR3 region has the DNA TGTGCCTGGAGTGATGCTCGACTCTCCTACAATGAGCAGTTCTTC. Translating gives CAWSDARLSYNEQFF.

This clone was counted a few times. This chain uses TRBV7-9 with TRBJ2-7; the D gene is possibly TRBD2 (6 bases). This CDR3 spans 18 amino acids. V dropped 5 bases and J dropped 0 bases, with 23 bases sitting between them. Germline V CDR1 and CDR2: SEHNR, FQNEAQ (reference sequence). DNA of the CDR3: TGTGCCAGCAGCCCCGGGAGACTCAGGGTCGCTTCCTCCTACGAGCAGTACTTC. As protein: CASSPGRLRVASSYEQYF.

The V call is TRBV27, the J call TRBJ2-5, with D perhaps TRBD2 (6 bases). V was clipped by 1 base and J by 2 bases, with 14 bases between them. This CDR3 has 16 amino acids. Germline loops: CDR1 MNHEY, CDR2 SMNVEV (reference sequence). The CDR3 here is CASSLWGVKAQETQYF. The CDR3 DNA is TGTGCCAGCAGTTTATGGGGGGTCAAGGCTCAAGAGACCCAGTACTTC.

This clone appeared a single time. CDR3 in DNA: TGTGCCATCAGTGCCTCTGGAAACACCATATATTTT. The encoded protein is CAISASGNTIYF. The rearrangement uses TRBV10-3 and TRBJ1-3; D call uncertain. Germline CDR1 and CDR2: ENHRY and SYGVKD. Trimming shortened V by 4 bases and J by 0 bases, and 1 base separated the two germline ends. CDR3 length: 12 residues.

The genes are TRBV28 and TRBJ2-3; tentatively, D is TRBD2 (5 bases). Germline V gene sequence: CDR1 MDHEN, CDR2 SYDVKM. V lost 7 bases and J lost 0, with 14 bases in between. There are 15 residues in the CDR3. Here the CDR3 DNA reads TGTGCCAGCACCCCCCGGACGGGGAGCACAGATACGCAGTATTTT. Protein: CASTPRTGSTDTQYF.

The chain is built from TRBV7-9 and TRBJ2-3, with a weak D call TRBD2 (6 bases). Germline CDR1 reads SEHNR; CDR2 reads FQNEAQ (reference sequence). The length of the CDR3 is 16 residues. V lost 5 bases and J 4 bases, leaving 19 bases between the germline ends. The CDR3 sequence is CASSPDEGRRADTQYF. The DNA for the CDR3 is TGTGCCAGCAGCCCCGACGAGGGGAGGCGCGCAGATACGCAGTATTTT.

This chain uses TRBV28 with TRBJ1-2; 8 positions agree with TRBD1. The junction had 10 bases not matched to a gene; V was cut back by 2 bases and J by 2 bases. Germline V gives CDR1 MDHEN, CDR2 SYDVKM. The CDR3 sequence is 17 residues long. The CDR3 region has the DNA TGTGCCAGCAGTTTACCGTCCGGACAGGGTGGGAACTATGGCTACACCTTC. Translating gives CASSLPSGQGGNYGYTF.